This TCR beta chain was captured in a study of blood T cell repertoires in COVID-19. Study-wide context: COVID-19 samples from acute and convalescent phases originated in the United States, Italy and Spain.

This CDR3 contains 15 residues. Per the germline V gene, CDR1 is MGHRA and CDR2 is YSYEKL. V shed 4 bases, J shed 4 bases, and the junction held 5 bases outside the gene matches. Patients from Seattle were sampled longitudinally, starting during active infection. The repertoire was sequenced with immunoSEQ multiplex PCR; TCRdb's copy has only in-frame clones and lacks some. Among 150,000 to 200,000 clones, 80% to 85% were seen once, and the ten largest hold 12%. The TCR comes from a woman aged 80 or over with COVID-19, enrolled during active disease. The V and J genes are TRBV4-1 and TRBJ2-3; 10 positions match TRBD2. Material for sequencing was peripheral blood. CDR3 loop: CASSPKRGGPDTQYF. DNA of the CDR3: TGCGCCAGCAGCCCCAAGCGGGGGGGCCCAGATACGCAGTATTTT.